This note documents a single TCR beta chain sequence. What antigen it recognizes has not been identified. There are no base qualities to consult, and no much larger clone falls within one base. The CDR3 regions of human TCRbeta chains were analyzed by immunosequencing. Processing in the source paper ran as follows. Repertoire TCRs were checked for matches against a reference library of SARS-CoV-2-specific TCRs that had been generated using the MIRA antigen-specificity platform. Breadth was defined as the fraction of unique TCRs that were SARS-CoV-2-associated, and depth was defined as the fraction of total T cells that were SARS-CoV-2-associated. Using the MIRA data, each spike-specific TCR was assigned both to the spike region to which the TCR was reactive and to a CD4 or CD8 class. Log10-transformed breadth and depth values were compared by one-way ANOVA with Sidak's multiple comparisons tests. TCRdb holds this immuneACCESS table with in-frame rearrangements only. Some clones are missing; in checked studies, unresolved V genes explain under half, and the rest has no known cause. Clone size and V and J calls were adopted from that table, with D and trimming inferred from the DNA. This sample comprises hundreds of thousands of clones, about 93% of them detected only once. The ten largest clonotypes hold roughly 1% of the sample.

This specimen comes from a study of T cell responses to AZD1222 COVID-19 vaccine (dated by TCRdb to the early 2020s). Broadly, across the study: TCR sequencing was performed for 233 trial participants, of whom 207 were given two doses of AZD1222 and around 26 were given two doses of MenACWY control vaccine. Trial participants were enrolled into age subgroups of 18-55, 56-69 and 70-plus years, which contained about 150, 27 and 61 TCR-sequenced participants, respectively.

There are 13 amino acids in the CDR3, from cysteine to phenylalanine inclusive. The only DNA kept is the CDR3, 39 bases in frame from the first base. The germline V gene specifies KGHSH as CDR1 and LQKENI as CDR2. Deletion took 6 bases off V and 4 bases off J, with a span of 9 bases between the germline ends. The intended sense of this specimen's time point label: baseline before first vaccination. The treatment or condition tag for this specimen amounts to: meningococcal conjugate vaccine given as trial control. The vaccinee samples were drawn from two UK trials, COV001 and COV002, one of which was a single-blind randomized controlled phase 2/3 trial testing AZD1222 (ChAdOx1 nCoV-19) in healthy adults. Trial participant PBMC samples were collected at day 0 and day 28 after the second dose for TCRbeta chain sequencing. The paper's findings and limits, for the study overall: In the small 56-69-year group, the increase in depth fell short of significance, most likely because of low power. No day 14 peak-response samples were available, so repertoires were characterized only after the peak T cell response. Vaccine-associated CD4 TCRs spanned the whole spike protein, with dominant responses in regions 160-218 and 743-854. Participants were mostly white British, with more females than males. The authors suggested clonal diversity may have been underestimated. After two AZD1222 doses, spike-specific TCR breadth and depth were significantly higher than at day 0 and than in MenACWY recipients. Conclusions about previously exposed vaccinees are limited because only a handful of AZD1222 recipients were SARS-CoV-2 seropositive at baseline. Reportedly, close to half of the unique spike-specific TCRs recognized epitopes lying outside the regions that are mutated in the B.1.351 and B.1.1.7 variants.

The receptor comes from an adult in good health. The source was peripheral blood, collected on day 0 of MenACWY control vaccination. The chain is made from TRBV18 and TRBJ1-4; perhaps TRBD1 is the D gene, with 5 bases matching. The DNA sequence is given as TGTGCCAGCTCTCTAGACAGTAATGAAAAACTGTTTTTT. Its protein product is CASSLDSNEKLFF.